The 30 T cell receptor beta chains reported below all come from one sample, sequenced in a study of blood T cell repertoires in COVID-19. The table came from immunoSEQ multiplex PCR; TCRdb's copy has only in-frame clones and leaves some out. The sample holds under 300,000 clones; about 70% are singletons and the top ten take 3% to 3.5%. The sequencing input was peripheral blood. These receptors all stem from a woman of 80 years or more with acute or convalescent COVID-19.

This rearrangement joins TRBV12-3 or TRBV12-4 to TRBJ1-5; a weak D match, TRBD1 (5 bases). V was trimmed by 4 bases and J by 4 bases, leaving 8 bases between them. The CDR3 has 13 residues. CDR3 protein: CASSWGGNQPQHF. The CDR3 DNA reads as TGTGCCAGCAGTTGGGGGGGAAATCAGCCCCAGCATTTT.

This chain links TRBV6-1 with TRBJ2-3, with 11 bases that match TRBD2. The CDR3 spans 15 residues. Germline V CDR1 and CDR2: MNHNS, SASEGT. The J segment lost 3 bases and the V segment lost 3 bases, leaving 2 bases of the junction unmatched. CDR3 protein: CASSEGLAVTDTQYF. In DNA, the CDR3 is TGTGCCAGCAGTGAGGGACTAGCGGTTACAGATACGCAGTATTTT.

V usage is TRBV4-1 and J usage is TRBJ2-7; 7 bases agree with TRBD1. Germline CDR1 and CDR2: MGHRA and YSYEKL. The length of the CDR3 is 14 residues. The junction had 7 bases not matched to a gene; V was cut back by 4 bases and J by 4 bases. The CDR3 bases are TGCGCCAGCAGCCGGTCGACAGGGTGGTACGAGCAGTACTTC. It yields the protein CASSRSTGWYEQYF.

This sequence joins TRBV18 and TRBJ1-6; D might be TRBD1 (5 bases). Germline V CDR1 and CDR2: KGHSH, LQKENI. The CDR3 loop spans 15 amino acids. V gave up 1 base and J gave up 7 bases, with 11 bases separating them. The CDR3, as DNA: TGTGCCAGCTCACCACGAGGGACTCAGAATTCACCCCTCCACTTT. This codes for CASSPRGTQNSPLHF. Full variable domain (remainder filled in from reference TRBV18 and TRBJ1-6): NAGVMQNPRHLVRRRGQEARLRCSPMKGHSHVYWYRQLPEEGLKFMVYLQKENIIDESGMPKERFSAEFPKEGPSILRIQQVVRGDSAAYFCASSPRGTQNSPLHFGNGTRLTVT.

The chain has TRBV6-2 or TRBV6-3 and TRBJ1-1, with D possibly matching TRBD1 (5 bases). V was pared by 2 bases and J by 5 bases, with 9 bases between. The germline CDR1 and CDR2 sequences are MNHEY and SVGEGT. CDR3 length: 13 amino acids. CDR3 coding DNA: TGTGCCAGCAGTTACGAAAAGGGGACTGAAGCTTTCTTT. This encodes CASSYEKGTEAFF.

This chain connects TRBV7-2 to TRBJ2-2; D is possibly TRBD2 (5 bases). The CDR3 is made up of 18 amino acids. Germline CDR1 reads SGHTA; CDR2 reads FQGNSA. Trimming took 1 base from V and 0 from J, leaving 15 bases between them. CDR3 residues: CASSLVAYSAANTGELFF. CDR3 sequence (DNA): TGTGCCAGCAGCTTAGTTGCCTATAGCGCCGCGAACACCGGGGAGCTGTTTTTT.

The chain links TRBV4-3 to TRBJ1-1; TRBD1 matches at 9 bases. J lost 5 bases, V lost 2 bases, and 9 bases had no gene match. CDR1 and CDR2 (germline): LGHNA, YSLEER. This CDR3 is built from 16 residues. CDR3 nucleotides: TGCGCCAGCAGCCAATACGCGACAGGGGGAAGAACTGAAGCTTTCTTT. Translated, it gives CASSQYATGGRTEAFF.

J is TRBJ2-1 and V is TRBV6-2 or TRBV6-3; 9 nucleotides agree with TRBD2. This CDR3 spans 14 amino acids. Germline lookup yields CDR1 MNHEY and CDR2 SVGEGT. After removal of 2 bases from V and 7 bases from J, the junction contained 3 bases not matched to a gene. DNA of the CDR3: TGTGCCAGCAGTTACCATAGCGGGGGAAATGAGCAGTTCTTC. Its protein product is CASSYHSGGNEQFF.

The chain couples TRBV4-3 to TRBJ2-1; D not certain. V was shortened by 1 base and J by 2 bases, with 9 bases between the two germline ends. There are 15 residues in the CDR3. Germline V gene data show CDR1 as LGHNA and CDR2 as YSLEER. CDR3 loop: CASSQAQLPYNEQFF. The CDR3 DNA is TGCGCCAGCAGCCAAGCCCAACTCCCCTACAATGAGCAGTTCTTC.

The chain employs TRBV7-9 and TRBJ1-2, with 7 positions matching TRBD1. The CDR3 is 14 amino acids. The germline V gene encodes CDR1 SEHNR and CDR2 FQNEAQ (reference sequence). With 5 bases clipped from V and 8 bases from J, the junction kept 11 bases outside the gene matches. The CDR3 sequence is CASSPDRAPFGYTF. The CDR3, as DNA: TGTGCCAGCAGCCCTGACAGGGCCCCCTTCGGCTACACCTTC. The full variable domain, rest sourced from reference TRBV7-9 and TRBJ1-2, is DTGVSQNPRHKITKRGQNVTFRCDPISEHNRLYWYRQTLGQGPEFLTYFQNEAQLEKSRLLSDRFSAERPKGSFSTLEIQRTEQGDSAMYLCASSPDRAPFGYTFGSGTRLTVV.

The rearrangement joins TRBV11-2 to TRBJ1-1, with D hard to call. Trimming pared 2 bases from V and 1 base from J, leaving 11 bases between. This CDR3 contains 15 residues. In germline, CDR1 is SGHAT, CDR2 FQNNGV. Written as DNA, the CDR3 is TGTGCCAGCAGCTTATATGCGGGTGAGAACACTGAAGCTTTCTTT. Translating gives CASSLYAGENTEAFF.

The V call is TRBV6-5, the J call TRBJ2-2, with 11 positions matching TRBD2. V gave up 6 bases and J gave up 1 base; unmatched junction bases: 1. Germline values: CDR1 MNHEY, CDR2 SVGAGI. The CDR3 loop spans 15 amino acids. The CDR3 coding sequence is TGTGCCAGCAGGGGGACTAGCGGGAACACCGGGGAGCTGTTTTTT. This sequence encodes CASRGTSGNTGELFF.

CDR3 bases: TGTGCCAGCTCACCTCGGAGGGAGTTCGACTATGGCTACACCTTC. Its translation is CASSPRREFDYGYTF. The V gene is TRBV18, the J gene TRBJ1-2; D is undetermined. Trimming shortened V by 3 bases and J by 3 bases, and 14 bases separated the two germline ends. Germline V lookup: CDR1 KGHSH, CDR2 LQKENI. The CDR3 extends over 15 amino acids. The full variable domain, in which reference TRBV18 and TRBJ1-2 provide the parts outside the CDR3, is NAGVMQNPRHLVRRRGQEARLRCSPMKGHSHVYWYRQLPEEGLKFMVYLQKENIIDESGMPKERFSAEFPKEGPSILRIQQVVRGDSAAYFCASSPRREFDYGYTFGSGTRLTVV.

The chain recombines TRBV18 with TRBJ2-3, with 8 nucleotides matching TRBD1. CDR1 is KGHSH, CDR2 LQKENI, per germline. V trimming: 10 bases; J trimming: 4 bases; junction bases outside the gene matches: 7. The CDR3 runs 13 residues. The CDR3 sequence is CATTGQGPDTQYF. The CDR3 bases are TGTGCCACGACCGGACAGGGACCAGATACGCAGTATTTT.

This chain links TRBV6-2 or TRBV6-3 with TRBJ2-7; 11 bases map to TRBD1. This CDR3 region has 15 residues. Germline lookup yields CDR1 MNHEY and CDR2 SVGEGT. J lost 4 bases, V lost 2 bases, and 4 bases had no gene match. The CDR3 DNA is TGTGCCAGCAGTTACCAGGACAGGGGGCCGTACGAGCAGTACTTC. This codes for CASSYQDRGPYEQYF.

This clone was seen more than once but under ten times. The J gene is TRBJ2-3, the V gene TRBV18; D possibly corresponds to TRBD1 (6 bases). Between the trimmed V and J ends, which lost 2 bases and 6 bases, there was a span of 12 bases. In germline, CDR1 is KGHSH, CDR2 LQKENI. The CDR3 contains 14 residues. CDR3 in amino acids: CASSPNTGIDTQYF. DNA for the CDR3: TGTGCCAGCTCACCAAATACAGGGATTGATACGCAGTATTTT.

The CDR3 region has the DNA TGTGCCAGTAGTCAATTACAGGGGGCAGGTCACAATGAGCAGTTCTTC. This sequence encodes CASSQLQGAGHNEQFF. The genes are TRBV19 and TRBJ2-1; 9 bases match TRBD1. Germline values: CDR1 LNHDA, CDR2 SQIVND (reference sequence). V lost 5 bases to trimming and J lost 5 bases; unmatched junction nucleotides: 10. This CDR3 region has 16 residues.

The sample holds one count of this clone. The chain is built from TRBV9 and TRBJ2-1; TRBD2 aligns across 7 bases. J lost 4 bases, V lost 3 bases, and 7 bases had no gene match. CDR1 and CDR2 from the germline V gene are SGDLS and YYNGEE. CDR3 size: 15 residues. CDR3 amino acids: CASSAPGLPYNEQFF. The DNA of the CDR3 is TGTGCCAGCAGCGCGCCGGGACTACCTTACAATGAGCAGTTCTTC.

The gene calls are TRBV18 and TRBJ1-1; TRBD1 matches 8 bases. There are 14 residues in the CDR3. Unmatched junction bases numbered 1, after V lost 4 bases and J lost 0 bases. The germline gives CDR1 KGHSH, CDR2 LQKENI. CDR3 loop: CASSLRGLNTEAFF. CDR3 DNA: TGTGCCAGCTCACTCAGGGGGCTGAACACTGAAGCTTTCTTT.

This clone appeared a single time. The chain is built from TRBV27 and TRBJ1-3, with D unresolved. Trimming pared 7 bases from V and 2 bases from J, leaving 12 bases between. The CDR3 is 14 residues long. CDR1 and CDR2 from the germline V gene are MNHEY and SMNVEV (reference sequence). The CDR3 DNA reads TGTGCCAGCAAACCTGGCAACCCTGGAAACACCATATATTTT. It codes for CASKPGNPGNTIYF.

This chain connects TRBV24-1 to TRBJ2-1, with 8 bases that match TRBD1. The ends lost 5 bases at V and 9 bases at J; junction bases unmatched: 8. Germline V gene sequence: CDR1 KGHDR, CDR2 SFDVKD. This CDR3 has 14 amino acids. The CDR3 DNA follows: TGTGCCACCAGTGGGCAGGGGGCGAGGGGTGAGCAGTTCTTC. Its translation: CATSGQGARGEQFF.

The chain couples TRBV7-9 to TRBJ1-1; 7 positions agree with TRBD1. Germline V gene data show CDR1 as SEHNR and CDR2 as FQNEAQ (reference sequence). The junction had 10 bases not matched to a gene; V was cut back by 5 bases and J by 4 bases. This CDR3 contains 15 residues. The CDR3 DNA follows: TGTGCCAGCAGCCCCAACAGGGCAGGGGGCACTGAAGCTTTCTTT. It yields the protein CASSPNRAGGTEAFF. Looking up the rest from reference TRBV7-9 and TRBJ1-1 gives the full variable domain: DTGVSQNPRHKITKRGQNVTFRCDPISEHNRLYWYRQTLGQGPEFLTYFQNEAQLEKSRLLSDRFSAERPKGSFSTLEIQRTEQGDSAMYLCASSPNRAGGTEAFFGQGTRLTVV.

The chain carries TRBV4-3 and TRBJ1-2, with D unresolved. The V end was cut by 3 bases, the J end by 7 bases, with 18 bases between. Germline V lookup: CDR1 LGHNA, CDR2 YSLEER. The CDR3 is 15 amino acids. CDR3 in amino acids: CASSHTSPRKGGYTF. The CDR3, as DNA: TGCGCCAGCAGCCATACCAGCCCGAGGAAAGGTGGCTACACCTTC.

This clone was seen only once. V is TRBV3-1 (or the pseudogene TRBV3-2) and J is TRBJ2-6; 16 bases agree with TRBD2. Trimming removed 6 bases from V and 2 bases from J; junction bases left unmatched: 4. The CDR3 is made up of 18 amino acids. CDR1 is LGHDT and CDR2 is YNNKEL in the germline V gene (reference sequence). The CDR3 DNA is TGTGCCAGCAGTCCCGGGACTAGCGGGAGGGCTGGGGCCAACGTCCTGACTTTC. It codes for CASSPGTSGRAGANVLTF.

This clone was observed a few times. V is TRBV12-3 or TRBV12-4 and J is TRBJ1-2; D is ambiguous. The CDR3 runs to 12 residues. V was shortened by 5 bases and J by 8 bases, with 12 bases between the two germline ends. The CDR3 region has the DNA TGTGCCAGCAGTGCTGGACCGGGAGGCTACACCTTC. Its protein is CASSAGPGGYTF.

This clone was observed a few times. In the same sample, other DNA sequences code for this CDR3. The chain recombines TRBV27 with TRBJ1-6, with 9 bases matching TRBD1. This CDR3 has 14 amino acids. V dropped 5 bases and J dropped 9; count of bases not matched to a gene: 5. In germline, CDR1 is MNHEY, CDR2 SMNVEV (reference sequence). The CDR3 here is CASSPGTGRSPLHF. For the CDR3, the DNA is TGTGCCAGCAGTCCCGGGACAGGGCGTTCACCCCTCCACTTT.

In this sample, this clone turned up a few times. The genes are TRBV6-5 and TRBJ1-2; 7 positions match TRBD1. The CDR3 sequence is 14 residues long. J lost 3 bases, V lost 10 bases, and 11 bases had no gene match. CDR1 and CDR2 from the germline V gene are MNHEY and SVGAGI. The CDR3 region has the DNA TGTGCCACCGGTCGAAACAGGGGAGACTATGGCTACACCTTC. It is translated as CATGRNRGDYGYTF.

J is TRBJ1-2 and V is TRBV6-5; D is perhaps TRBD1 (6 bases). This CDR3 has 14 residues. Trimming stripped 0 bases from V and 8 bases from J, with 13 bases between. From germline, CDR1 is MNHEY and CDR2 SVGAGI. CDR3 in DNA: TGTGCCAGCAGTTACTCGTGGGCAGGGGACGGCTACACCTTC. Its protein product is CASSYSWAGDGYTF.

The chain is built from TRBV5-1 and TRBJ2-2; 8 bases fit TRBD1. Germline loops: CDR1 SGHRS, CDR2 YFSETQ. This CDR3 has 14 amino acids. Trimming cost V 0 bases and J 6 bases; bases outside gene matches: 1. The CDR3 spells CASSLGTGSGELFF. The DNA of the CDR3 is TGCGCCAGCAGCTTGGGGACAGGGTCCGGGGAGCTGTTTTTT.

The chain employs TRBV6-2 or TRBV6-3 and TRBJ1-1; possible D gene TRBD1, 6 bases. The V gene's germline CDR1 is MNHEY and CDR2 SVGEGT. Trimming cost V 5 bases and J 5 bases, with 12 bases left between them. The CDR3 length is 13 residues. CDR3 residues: CASSRTEGTEAFF. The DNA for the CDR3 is TGTGCCAGCAGTCGGACAGAAGGGACTGAAGCTTTCTTT.